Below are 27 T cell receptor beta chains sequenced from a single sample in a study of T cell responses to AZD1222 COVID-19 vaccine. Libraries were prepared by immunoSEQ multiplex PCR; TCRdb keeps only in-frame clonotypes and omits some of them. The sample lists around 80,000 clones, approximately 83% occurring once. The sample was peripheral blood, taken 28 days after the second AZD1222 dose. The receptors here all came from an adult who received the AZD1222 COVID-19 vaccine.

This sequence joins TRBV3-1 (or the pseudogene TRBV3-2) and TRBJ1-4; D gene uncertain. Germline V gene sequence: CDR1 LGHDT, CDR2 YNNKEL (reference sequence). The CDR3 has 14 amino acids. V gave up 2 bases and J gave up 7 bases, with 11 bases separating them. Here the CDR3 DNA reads TGTGCCAGCAGCCAAAGAGGTTTCGCTGAAAAACTGTTTTTT. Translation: CASSQRGFAEKLFF.

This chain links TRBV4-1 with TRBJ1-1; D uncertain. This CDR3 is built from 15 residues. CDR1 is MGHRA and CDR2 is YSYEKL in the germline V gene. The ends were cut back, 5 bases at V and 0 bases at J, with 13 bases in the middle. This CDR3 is CASSSRVGVNTEAFF. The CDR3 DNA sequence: TGCGCCAGCAGCTCTCGGGTTGGGGTGAACACTGAAGCTTTCTTT.

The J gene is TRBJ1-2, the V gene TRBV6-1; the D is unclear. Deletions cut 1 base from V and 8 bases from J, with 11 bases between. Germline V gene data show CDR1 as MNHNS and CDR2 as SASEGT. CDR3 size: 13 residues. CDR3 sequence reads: CASSEVGIGGYTF. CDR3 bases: TGTGCCAGCAGTGAAGTTGGCATCGGCGGCTACACCTTC.

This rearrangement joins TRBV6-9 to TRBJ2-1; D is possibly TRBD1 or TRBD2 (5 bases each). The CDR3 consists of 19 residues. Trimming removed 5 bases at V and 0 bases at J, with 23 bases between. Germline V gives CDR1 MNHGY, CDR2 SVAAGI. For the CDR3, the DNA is TGTGCCAGCAGTATCCGTACCGGGGCCTCTGGAGACTCCTACAATGAGCAGTTCTTC. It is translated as CASSIRTGASGDSYNEQFF.

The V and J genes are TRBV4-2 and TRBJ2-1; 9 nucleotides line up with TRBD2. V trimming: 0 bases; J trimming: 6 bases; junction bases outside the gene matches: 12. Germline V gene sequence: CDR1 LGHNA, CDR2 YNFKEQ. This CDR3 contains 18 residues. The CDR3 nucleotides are TGTGCCAGCAGCCAAGATTCTCAGTGGCTAGCGGGGAGCAATGAGCAGTTCTTC. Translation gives CASSQDSQWLAGSNEQFF.

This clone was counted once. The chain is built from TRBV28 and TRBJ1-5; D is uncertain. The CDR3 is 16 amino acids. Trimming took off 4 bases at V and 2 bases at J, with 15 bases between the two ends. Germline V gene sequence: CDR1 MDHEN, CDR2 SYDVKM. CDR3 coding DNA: TGTGCCAGCAGTTCCTGGACGGGCGGTGGCAATCAGCCCCAGCATTTT. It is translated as CASSSWTGGGNQPQHF.

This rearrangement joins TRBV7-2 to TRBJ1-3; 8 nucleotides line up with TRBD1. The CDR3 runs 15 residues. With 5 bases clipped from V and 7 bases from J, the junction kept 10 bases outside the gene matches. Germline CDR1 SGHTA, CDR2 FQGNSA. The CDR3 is CASSLGNRGINTIYF. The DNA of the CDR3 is TGTGCCAGCAGCCTCGGGAACAGGGGGATTAACACCATATATTTT.

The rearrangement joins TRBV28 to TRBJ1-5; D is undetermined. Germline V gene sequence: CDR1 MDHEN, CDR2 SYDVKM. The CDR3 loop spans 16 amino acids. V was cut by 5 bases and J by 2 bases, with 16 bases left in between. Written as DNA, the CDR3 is TGTGCCAGCAGTCTCCGACCTGGGGAGGGCAATCAGCCCCAGCATTTT. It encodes CASSLRPGEGNQPQHF. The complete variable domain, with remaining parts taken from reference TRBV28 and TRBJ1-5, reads DVKVTQSSRYLVKRTGEKVFLECVQDMDHENMFWYRQDPGLGLRLIYFSYDVKMKEKGDIPEGYSVSREKKERFSLILESASTNQTSMYLCASSLRPGEGNQPQHFGDGTRLSIL.

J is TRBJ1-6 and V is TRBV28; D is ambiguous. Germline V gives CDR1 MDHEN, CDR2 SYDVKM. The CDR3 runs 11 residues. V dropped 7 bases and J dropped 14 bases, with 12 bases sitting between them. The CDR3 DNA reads TGTGCCAGCAAGACCAAGGGAGCCCTCCACTTT. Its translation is CASKTKGALHF.

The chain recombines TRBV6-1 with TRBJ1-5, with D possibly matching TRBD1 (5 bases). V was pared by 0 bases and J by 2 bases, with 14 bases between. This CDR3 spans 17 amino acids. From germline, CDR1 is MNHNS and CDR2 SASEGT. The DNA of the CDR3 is TGTGCCAGCAGTGAAGCGCGGGCCAGGGAGGGCAATCAGCCCCAGCATTTT. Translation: CASSEARAREGNQPQHF.

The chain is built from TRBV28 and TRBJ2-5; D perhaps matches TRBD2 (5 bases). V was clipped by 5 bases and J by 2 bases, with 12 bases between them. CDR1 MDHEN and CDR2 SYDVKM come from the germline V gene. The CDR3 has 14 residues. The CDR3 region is CASSPLGEQETQYF. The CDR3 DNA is TGTGCCAGCAGTCCCCTCGGGGAGCAAGAGACCCAGTACTTC.

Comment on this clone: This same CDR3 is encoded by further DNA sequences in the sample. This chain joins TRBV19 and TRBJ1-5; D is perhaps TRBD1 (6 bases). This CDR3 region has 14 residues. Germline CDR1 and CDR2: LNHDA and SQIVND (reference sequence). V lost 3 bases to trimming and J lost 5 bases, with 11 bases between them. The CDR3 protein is CASSILGAHQPQHF. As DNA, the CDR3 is TGTGCCAGTAGTATTCTGGGGGCTCATCAGCCCCAGCATTTT.

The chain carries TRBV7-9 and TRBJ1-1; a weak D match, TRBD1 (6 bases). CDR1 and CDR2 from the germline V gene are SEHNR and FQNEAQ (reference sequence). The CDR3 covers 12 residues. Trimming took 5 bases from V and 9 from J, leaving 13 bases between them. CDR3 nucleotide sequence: TGTGCCAGCAGCCCGACAGGATTCAAAGCTTTCTTT. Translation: CASSPTGFKAFF. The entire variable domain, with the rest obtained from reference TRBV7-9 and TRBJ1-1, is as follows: DTGVSQNPRHKITKRGQNVTFRCDPISEHNRLYWYRQTLGQGPEFLTYFQNEAQLEKSRLLSDRFSAERPKGSFSTLEIQRTEQGDSAMYLCASSPTGFKAFFGQGTRLTVV.

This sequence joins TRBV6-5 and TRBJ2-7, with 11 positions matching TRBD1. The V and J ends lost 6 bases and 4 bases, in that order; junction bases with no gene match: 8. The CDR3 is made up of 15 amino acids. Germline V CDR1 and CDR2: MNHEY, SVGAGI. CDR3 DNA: TGTGCCAGCAGAACCGGGACAGGGGGTGGGTACGAGCAGTACTTC. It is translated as CASRTGTGGGYEQYF.

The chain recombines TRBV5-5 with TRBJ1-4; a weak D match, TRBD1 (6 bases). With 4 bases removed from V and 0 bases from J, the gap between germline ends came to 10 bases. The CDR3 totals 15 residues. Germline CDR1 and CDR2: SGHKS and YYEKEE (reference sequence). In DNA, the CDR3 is TGTGCCAGCAGCCCTCAGGGGTCAACTAATGAAAAACTGTTTTTT. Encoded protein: CASSPQGSTNEKLFF.

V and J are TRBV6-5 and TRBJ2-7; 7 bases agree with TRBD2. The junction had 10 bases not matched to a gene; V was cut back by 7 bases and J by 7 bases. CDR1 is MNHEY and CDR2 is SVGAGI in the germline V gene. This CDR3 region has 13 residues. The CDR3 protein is CASTTTGLHEQYF. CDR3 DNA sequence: TGTGCCAGCACAACCACGGGACTACATGAGCAGTACTTC.

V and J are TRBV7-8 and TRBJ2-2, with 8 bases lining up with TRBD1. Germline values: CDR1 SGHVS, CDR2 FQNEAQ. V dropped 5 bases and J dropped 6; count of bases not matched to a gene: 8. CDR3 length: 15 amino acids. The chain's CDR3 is CASSPRTGSAGELFF. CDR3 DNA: TGTGCCAGCAGCCCGAGGACAGGGTCGGCCGGGGAGCTGTTTTTT.

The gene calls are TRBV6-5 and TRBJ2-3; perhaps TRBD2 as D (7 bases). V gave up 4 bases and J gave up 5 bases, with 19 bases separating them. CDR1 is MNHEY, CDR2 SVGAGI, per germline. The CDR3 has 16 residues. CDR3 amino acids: CASSSLGGGVVDTQYF. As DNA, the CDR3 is TGTGCCAGCAGTTCCCTAGGGGGGGGCGTTGTAGATACGCAGTATTTT.

This CDR3 reads CASTAVAGGYNEQFF. Here the CDR3 DNA reads TGTGCCAGCACCGCCGTAGCGGGGGGGTACAATGAGCAGTTCTTC. This chain links TRBV2 with TRBJ2-1; TRBD2 agrees at 11 bases. CDR1 and CDR2 from the germline V gene are SNHLY and FYNNEI. The CDR3 runs to 15 residues. The J segment lost 4 bases and the V segment lost 7 bases, leaving 6 bases of the junction unmatched.

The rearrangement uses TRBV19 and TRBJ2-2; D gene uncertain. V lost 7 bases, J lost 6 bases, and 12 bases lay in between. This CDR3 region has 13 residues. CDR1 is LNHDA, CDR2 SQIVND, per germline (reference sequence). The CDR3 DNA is TGTGCCAGTACCGAATACAACCCCGGGGAGCTGTTTTTT. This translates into CASTEYNPGELFF.

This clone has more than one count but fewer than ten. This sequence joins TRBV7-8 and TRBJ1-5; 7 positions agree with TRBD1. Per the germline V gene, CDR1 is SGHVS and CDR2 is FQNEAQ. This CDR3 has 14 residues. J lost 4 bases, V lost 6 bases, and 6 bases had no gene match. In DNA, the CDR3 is TGTGCCAGCAGGAAGACAGGGAATAATCAGCCCCAGCATTTT. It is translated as CASRKTGNNQPQHF.

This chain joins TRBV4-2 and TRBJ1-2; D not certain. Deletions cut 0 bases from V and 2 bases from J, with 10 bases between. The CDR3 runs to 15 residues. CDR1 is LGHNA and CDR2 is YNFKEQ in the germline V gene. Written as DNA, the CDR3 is TGTGCCAGCAGCCAAGATCCGCGAAAGAACTATGGCTACACCTTC. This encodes CASSQDPRKNYGYTF.

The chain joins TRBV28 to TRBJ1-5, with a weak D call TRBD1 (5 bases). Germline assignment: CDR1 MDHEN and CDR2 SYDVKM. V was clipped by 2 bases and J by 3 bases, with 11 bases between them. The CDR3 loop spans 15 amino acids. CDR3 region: CASSLAGSPNQPQHF. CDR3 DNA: TGTGCCAGCAGTTTAGCAGGGTCACCCAATCAGCCCCAGCATTTT.

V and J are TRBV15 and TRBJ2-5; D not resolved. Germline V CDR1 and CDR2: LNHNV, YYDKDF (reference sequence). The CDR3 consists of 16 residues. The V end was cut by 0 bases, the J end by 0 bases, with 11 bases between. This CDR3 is CATSRDMGSYQETQYF. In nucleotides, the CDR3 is TGTGCCACCAGCAGAGATATGGGCAGCTACCAAGAGACCCAGTACTTC. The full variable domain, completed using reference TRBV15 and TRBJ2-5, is DAMVIQNPRYQVTQFGKPVTLSCSQTLNHNVMYWYQQKSSQAPKLLFHYYDKDFNNEADTPDNFQSRRPNTSFCFLDIRSPGLGDTAMYLCATSRDMGSYQETQYFGPGTRLLVL.

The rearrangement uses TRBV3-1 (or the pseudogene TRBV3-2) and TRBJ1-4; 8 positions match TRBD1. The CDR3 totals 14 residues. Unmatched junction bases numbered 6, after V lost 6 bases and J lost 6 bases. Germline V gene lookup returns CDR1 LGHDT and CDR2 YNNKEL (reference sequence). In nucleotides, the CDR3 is TGTGCCAGCAGTCAGGACAGGGTTCATGAAAAACTGTTTTTT. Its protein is CASSQDRVHEKLFF.

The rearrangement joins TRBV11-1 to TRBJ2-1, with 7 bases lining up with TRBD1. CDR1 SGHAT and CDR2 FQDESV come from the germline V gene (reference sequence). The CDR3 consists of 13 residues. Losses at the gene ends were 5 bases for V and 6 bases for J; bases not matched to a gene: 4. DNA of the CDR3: TGTGCCAGCAGCCCGGGACAGTTCAATGAGCAGTTCTTC. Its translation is CASSPGQFNEQFF.

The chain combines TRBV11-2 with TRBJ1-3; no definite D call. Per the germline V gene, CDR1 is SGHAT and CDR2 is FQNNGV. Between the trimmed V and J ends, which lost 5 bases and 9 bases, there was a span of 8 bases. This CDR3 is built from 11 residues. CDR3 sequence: CASSQLSTIYF. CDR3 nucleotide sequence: TGTGCCAGCAGCCAGTTGTCCACCATATATTTT.